One and the same sample provided the 16 T cell receptor beta chains below, sequenced in a study of T cell clonality in common variable immunodeficiency. TCRdb's copy holds only in-frame clones and misses some; the assay was immunoSEQ multiplex PCR. The sample is made up of tens of thousands of clones, none counted only once. Sequenced: peripheral blood mononuclear cells. These receptor sequences come from a person between 18 and 75 years old in good health.

This clone appeared many times. The read stops 3 residues short of the end of the CDR3; the missing end is completed from the germline J gene. This chain connects TRBV20-1 to TRBJ1-1, with D perhaps matching TRBD1 (5 bases). The CDR3 is made up of 13 amino acids. Looked up from germline, CDR1 is DFQATT and CDR2 is SNEGSKA (reference sequence). V was trimmed by 1 base and J by 1 base, leaving 7 bases between them. The covered CDR3 bases are TGCAGTGCTAGAGCAAGGGGGAACACTGAA. Protein sequence: CSARARGNTE. The CDR3, in full, reads CSARARGNTEAFF.

This clone was recorded at least ten times. The sequence runs out 3 residues before the end of the CDR3; the remainder is reconstructed from the germline J gene. The chain has TRBV2 and TRBJ2-4; 7 bases fit TRBD1. V lost 4 bases, J lost 1 base, and 1 base stayed unmatched. The CDR3 covers 14 residues. Germline V gives CDR1 SNHLY, CDR2 FYNNEI. CDR3 DNA, as far as it was read: TGTGCCAGCAGTGTACAGGGGGCCAAAAACATT. This gives the protein CASSVQGAKNI. The full-length CDR3 reads as CASSVQGAKNIQYF. Filled out from reference TRBV2 and TRBJ2-4, the complete variable domain reads EPEVTQTPSHQVTQMGQEVILRCVPISNHLYFYWYRQILGQKVEFLVSFYNNEISEKSEIFDDQFSVERPDGSNFTLKIRSTKLEDSAMYFCASSVQGAKNIQYFGAGTRLSVL.

This clone was picked up many times. The DNA ends 3 residues before the CDR3 does, and the rest of the CDR3 is filled in from the germline J gene. This chain links TRBV5-1 with TRBJ2-2; D possibly corresponds to TRBD1 (5 bases). Germline V gene data show CDR1 as SGHRS and CDR2 as YFSETQ. The V end was cut by 0 bases, the J end by 5 bases, with 5 bases between. There are 13 residues in the CDR3. The part of the CDR3 DNA that was read is TGCGCCAGCAGCTTGGCAGGGACCGGGGAG. It translates to CASSLAGTGE. Given in full, the CDR3 is CASSLAGTGELFF.

Many counts were recorded for this clone. The sequenced fragment ends 3 residues before the CDR3 boundary, so the rest is inferred from the germline J gene. The gene calls are TRBV4-2 and TRBJ1-6; weak D call: TRBD1 (5 bases). CDR1 and CDR2 from the germline V gene are LGHNA and YNFKEQ. This CDR3 is 13 amino acids long. Between the trimmed V and J ends, which lost 3 bases and 9 bases, there was a span of 9 bases. The part of the CDR3 DNA that was read is TGTGCCAGCAGCCAGGGGGGGAGTTCACCC. This encodes CASSQGGSSP. From start to end, the CDR3 is CASSQGGSSPLHF.

This clone was seen repeatedly, ten times or more. From the germline J gene comes the end of the CDR3, since the read stops 3 residues before it. This chain links TRBV18 with TRBJ2-7, with D tentatively TRBD1 (5 bases). CDR3 length equals 12 residues. CDR1 KGHSH and CDR2 LQKENI come from the germline V gene. Between the trimmed V and J ends, which lost 3 bases and 3 bases, there was a span of 6 bases. The CDR3 spells CASSPDIYEQYF. The sequenced part of the CDR3 DNA is TGTGCCAGCTCACCGGACATCTACGAG.

In its sample, this clone was seen many times. The read terminates 3 residues ahead of where the CDR3 ends, so the germline J gene completes it. V usage is TRBV20-1 and J usage is TRBJ2-7, with 10 nucleotides matching TRBD2. The germline CDR1 and CDR2 sequences are DFQATT and SNEGSKA (reference sequence). J lost 2 bases, V lost 3 bases, and 10 bases had no gene match. The CDR3 runs 16 residues. Incomplete CDR3 DNA: TGCAGTGCTAGGTCCCCTCCTAGCGGGGGAACCTACGAG. Translation: CSARSPPSGGTYE. The full CDR3 protein is CSARSPPSGGTYEQYF.

This clone was found many times. The read is 3 residues too short to cover the CDR3 end, so that end is filled in from the germline J gene. The V gene is TRBV5-1, the J gene TRBJ1-6; D remains ambiguous. The germline V and J ends were trimmed by 4 bases and 5 bases, with 19 bases remaining between them. CDR3 length equals 17 residues. Germline lookup yields CDR1 SGHRS and CDR2 YFSETQ. The CDR3 bases that were read are TGCGCCAGCAGCCACGAAGGATCGGGGAATCATAATTCACCC. Amino acid sequence: CASSHEGSGNHNSP. The entire CDR3 sequence reads CASSHEGSGNHNSPLHF. The full variable domain, its missing parts supplied by reference TRBV5-1 and TRBJ1-6, is KAGVTQTPRYLIKTRGQQVTLSCSPISGHRSVSWYQQTPGQGLQFLFEYFSETQRNKGNFPGRFSGRQFSNSRSEMNVSTLELGDSALYLCASSHEGSGNHNSPLHFGNGTRLTVT.

This clone occurred many times. The read comes to an end 3 residues before the CDR3 does, leaving the germline J gene to fill in the end. The chain has TRBV14 and TRBJ2-2; 8 nucleotides match TRBD1. Trimming at V came to 0 bases and at J to 6 bases, leaving 9 bases not matched to a gene. Germline CDR1 reads SGHDN; CDR2 reads FVKESK. This CDR3 is 17 amino acids long. CDR3 DNA, as far as it was read: TGTGCCAGCAGCCAAGAAAGGAGCAGGGGGCGCGCCGGGGAG. This sequence encodes CASSQERSRGRAGE. The entire CDR3 is CASSQERSRGRAGELFF.

This clone appeared many times. The read falls 3 residues short of the CDR3 end, and the missing part is taken from the germline J gene. J is TRBJ1-2 and V is TRBV6-4, with D possibly matching TRBD1 (5 bases). Germline V gene sequence: CDR1 MRHNA, CDR2 SNTAGT. The CDR3 is 14 amino acids. The CDR3 spells CASSKDLGDWGYTF. Partial CDR3 DNA: TGTGCCAGCAGTAAGGACCTGGGGGACTGGGGC.

In this sample, this clone turned up many times. The CDR3 end is not reached by the read, which stops 3 residues before it; the germline J gene fills it in. The chain employs TRBV9 and TRBJ1-2; 7 bases align to TRBD1. With 0 bases clipped from V and 2 bases from J, the junction kept 4 bases outside the gene matches. CDR1 SGDLS and CDR2 YYNGEE come from the germline V gene. The CDR3 has 15 residues. The CDR3 protein is CASSVEGAVNYGYTF. The covered CDR3 bases are TGTGCCAGCAGCGTAGAGGGGGCAGTAAACTATGGC.

This clone was seen many times. The CDR3 goes on 3 residues after the read ends, and that part is filled in from the germline J gene. The J gene is TRBJ2-3, the V gene TRBV2; D may be TRBD2 (6 bases). The CDR3 extends over 16 amino acids. Per germline, CDR1 SNHLY and CDR2 FYNNEI. Trimming cost V 10 bases and J 4 bases, with 24 bases left between them. CDR3 amino acids: CATTTGEAPGADTQYF. The covered CDR3 bases are TGTGCCACGACTACCGGGGAGGCCCCCGGCGCAGATACG.

This clone qualifies as medium-sized. The read gets to within 3 residues of the CDR3 end, and the germline J gene fills in the rest. V is TRBV30 and J is TRBJ2-2, with 10 bases lining up with TRBD2. The germline V gene has CDR1 GTSNPN and CDR2 SVGIG (reference sequence). Unmatched junction bases numbered 4, after V lost 3 bases and J lost 3 bases. This CDR3 contains 15 residues. The chain's CDR3 is CAWSSSGSDTGELFF. CDR3 bases read: TGTGCCTGGAGCTCTAGCGGGAGTGACACCGGGGAG.

This clone was detected a few times. This CDR3 is CASSLKIPSGGSTGELFF. The sequenced CDR3 bases are TGTGCCAGCAGCTTAAAGATCCCTAGCGGGGGGTCCACCGGGGAG. The V call is TRBV7-6, the J call TRBJ2-2, with 11 bases identical to TRBD2. The read gets to within 3 residues of the CDR3 end, and the germline J gene fills in the rest. The CDR3 loop spans 18 amino acids. Trimming at V came to 2 bases and at J to 4 bases, leaving 9 bases not matched to a gene. Germline V gene lookup returns CDR1 SGHVS and CDR2 FNYEAQ.

This clone came up many times. The CDR3 sequence: CSARDWTEQETQYF. Partial CDR3 DNA: TGCAGTGCTAGAGATTGGACAGAACAAGAGACC. The V call is TRBV20-1, the J call TRBJ2-5; TRBD1 is a possible D gene (6 bases). Sequencing ends 3 residues short of the CDR3 end; the germline J gene provides the rest. Germline CDR1 is DFQATT and CDR2 is SNEGSKA (reference sequence). Trimming cost V 0 bases and J 2 bases, with 10 bases left between them. The CDR3 loop spans 14 amino acids.

In this sample, this clone turned up a few times. The sequenced part of the CDR3 DNA is TGTGCCAGTAGTCTCGGACATGAC. It translates to CASSLGHD. The whole CDR3 sequence is CASSLGHDYTF. This rearrangement joins TRBV19 to TRBJ1-2; D is possibly TRBD1 (5 bases). The read gets to within 3 residues of the CDR3 end, and the germline J gene fills in the rest. The length of the CDR3 is 11 residues. Germline-derived CDR1 and CDR2 are LNHDA and SQIVND (reference sequence). The variable domain in full, with the rest retrieved from reference TRBV19 and TRBJ1-2, is DGGITQSPKYLFRKEGQNVTLSCEQNLNHDAMYWYRQDPGQGLRLIYYSQIVNDFQKGDIAEGYSVSREKKESFPLTVTSAQKNPTAFYLCASSLGHDYTFGSGTRLTVV.

This clone has a count of ten or more. The read is 3 residues too short to cover the CDR3 end, so that end is filled in from the germline J gene. The rearrangement joins TRBV5-4 to TRBJ1-2; possibly TRBD1 for D (6 bases). The CDR3 spans 14 residues. The V end was cut by 5 bases, the J end by 4 bases, with 15 bases between. Germline values: CDR1 SGHNT, CDR2 YYREEE (reference sequence). Incomplete CDR3 DNA: TGTGCCAGCAGTTCGCCCCAGGGGCTCTATGGC. Amino acid sequence: CASSSPQGLYG. The full-length CDR3 reads as CASSSPQGLYGYTF.